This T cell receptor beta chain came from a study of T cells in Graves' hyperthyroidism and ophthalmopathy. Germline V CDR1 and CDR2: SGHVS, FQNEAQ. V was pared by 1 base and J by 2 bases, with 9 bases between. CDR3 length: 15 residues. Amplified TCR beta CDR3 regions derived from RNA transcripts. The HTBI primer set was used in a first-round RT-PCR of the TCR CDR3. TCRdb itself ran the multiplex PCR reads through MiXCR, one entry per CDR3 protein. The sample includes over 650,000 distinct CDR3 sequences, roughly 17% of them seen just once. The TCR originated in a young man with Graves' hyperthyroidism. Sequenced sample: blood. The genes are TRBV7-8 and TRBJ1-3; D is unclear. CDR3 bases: TGTGCCAGCAGCTTAGAGGGAGGGCCTGGAAACACCATATATTTT. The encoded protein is CASSLEGGPGNTIYF.